This T cell receptor beta chain was obtained from a study of blood T cell repertoires in COVID-19. Study at large: Whether acute or convalescent, the COVID-19 samples came from the United States, Italy and Spain. Sample material is recorded as cDNA or gDNA derived from T cells, B-cell-depleted T cells, or PBMCs.

The CDR3 totals 16 residues. Germline V gene lookup returns CDR1 MDHEN and CDR2 SYDVKM. V was cut by 4 bases and J by 2 bases, with 15 bases left in between. Authors' processing steps: By means of reference gene primer amplification, nucleated cell counts were estimated. TCRdb keeps only in-frame clones here, not all; method: immunoSEQ multiplex PCR. From that table come the V and J calls and clone size; the DNA was used to work out D and trimming. The sample records approximately 240,000 clones, around 81% being singletons. The TCR was taken from a woman in her 30s who had recovered from COVID-19. This chain connects TRBV28 to TRBJ1-3; D might be TRBD1 (5 bases). The sample taken for sequencing was peripheral blood. CDR3 coding DNA: TGTGCCAGCAGTTCCCACTCTGCAGGGCCTGGAAACACCATATATTTT. Its protein product is CASSSHSAGPGNTIYF.